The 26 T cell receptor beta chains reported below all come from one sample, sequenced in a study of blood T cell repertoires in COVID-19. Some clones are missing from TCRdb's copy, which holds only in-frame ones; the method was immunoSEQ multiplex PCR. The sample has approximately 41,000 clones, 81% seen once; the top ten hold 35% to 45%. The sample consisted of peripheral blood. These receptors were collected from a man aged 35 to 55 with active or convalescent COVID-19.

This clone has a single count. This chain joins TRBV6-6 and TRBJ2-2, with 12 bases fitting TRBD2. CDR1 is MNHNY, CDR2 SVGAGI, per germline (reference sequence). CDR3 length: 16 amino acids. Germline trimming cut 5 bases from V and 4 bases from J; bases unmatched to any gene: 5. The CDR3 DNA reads TGTGCCAGCAGTGGCGGACTAGCGGGGTTCACCGGGGAGCTGTTTTTT. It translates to CASSGGLAGFTGELFF.

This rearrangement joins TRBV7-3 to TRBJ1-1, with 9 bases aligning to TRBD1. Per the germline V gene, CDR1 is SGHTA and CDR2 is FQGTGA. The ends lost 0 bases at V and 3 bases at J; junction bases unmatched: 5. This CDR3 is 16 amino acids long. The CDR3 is CASSLTGTGGYTEAFF. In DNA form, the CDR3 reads TGTGCCAGCAGCTTAACGGGAACAGGGGGCTACACTGAAGCTTTCTTT.

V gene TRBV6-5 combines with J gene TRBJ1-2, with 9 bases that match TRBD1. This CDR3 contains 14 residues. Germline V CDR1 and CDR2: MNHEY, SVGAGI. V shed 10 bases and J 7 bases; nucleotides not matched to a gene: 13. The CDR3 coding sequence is TGTGCCACACATACAGGACAGGGGATTAGTGGCTACACCTTC. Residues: CATHTGQGISGYTF.

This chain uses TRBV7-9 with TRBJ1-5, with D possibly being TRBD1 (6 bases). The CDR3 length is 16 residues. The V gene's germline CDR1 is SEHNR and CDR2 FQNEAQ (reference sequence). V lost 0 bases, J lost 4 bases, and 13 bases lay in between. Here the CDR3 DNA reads TGTGCCAGCAGCTTAGCGGGGGCAGGCGGGAATCAGCCCCAGCATTTT. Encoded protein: CASSLAGAGGNQPQHF.

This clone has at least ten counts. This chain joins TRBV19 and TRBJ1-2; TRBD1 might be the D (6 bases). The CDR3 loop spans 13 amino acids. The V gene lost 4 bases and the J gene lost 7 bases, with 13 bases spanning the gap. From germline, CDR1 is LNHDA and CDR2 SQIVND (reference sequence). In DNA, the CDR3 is TGTGCCAGTAGTACCCCGGGGGGCTCTGGCTACACCTTC. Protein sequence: CASSTPGGSGYTF.

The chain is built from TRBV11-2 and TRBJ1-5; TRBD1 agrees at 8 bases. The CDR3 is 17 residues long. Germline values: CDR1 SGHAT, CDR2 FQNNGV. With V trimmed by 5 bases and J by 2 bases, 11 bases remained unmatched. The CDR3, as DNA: TGTGCCAGCAGCACTGGACAGGGCGGATCGGGCAATCAGCCCCAGCATTTT. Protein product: CASSTGQGGSGNQPQHF.

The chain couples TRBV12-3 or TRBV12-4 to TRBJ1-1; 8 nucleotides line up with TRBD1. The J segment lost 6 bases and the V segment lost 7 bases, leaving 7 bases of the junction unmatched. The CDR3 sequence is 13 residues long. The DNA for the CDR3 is TGTGCCAGCAAAGGTAGACAGGGGCCTGAAGCTTTCTTT. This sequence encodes CASKGRQGPEAFF.

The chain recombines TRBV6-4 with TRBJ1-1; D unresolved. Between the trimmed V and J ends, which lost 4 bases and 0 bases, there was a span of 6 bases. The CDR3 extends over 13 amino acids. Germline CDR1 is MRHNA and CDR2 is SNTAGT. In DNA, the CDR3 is TGTGCCAGCAGTGGCCAGATGAACACTGAAGCTTTCTTT. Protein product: CASSGQMNTEAFF.

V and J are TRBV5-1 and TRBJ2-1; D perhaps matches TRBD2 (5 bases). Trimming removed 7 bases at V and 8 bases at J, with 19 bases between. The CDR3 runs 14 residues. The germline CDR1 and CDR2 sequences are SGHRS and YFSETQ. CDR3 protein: CASRDKAGRDEQFF. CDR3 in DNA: TGCGCCAGCCGTGACAAGGCGGGTCGTGATGAGCAGTTCTTC.

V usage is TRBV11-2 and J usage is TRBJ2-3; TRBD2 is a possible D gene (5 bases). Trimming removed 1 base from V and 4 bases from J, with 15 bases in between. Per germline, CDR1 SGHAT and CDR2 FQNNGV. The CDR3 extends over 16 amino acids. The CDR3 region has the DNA TGTGCCAGCAGCTTAGCCGGGGTCCGCGAAGCAGATACGCAGTATTTT. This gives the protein CASSLAGVREADTQYF.

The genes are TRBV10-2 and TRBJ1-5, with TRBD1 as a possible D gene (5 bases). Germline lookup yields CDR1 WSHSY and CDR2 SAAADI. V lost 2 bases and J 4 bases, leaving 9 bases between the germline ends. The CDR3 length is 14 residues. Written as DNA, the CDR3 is TGCGCCAGCAGTGAGACAGGTTCTAATCAGCCCCAGCATTTT. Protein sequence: CASSETGSNQPQHF.

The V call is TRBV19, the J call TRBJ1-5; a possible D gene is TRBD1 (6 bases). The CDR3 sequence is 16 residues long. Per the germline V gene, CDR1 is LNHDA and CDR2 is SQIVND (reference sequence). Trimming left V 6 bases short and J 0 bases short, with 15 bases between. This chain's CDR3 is CASSLTGPNSNQPQHF. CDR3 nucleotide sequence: TGTGCCAGTAGCTTGACAGGCCCCAATAGCAATCAGCCCCAGCATTTT.

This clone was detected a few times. As DNA, the CDR3 is TGTGCCAGCAGCCTCAGACGGGGGTACGCTGAAGCTTTCTTT. It specifies CASSLRRGYAEAFF. This chain connects TRBV3-1 (or the pseudogene TRBV3-2) to TRBJ1-1; D is perhaps TRBD1 (5 bases). Germline assignment: CDR1 LGHDT and CDR2 YNNKEL (reference sequence). V lost 4 bases to trimming and J lost 6 bases, with 15 bases between them. This CDR3 spans 14 amino acids.

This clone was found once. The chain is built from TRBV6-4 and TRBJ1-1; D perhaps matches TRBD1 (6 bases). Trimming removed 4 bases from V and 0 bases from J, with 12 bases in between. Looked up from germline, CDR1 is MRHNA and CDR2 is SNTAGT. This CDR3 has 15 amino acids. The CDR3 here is CASSATGLLNTEAFF. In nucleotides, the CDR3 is TGTGCCAGCAGTGCAACAGGGTTACTGAACACTGAAGCTTTCTTT.

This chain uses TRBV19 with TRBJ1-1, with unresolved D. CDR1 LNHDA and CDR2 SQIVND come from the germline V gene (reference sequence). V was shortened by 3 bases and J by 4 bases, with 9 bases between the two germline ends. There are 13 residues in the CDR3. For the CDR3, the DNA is TGTGCCAGTAGTATGTTACGGGGCACTGAAGCTTTCTTT. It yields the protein CASSMLRGTEAFF.

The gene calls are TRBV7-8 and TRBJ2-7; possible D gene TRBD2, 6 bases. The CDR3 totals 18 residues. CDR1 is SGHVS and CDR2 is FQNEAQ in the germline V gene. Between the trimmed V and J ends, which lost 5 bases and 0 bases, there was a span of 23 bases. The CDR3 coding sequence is TGTGCCAGCAGCCGCGGAACTGGCGGGGAAATCTTCTCCTACGAGCAGTACTTC. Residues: CASSRGTGGEIFSYEQYF.

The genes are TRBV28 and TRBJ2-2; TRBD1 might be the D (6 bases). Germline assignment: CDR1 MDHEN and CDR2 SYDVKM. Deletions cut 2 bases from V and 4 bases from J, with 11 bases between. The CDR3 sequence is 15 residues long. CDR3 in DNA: TGTGCCAGCAGTTTAGTGGGGGCGGGCACCGGGGAGCTGTTTTTT. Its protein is CASSLVGAGTGELFF.

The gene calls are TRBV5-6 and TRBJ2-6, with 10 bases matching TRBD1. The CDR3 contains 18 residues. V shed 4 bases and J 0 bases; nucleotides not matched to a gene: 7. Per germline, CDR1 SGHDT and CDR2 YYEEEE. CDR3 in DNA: TGTGCCAGCAGCGAGAGGGACAGGGGTTACTCTGGGGCCAACGTCCTGACTTTC. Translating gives CASSERDRGYSGANVLTF.

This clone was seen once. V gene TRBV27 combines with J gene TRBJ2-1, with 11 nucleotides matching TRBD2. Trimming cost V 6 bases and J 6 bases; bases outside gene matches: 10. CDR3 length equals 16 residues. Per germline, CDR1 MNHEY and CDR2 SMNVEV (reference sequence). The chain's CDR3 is CASSLLLAGGGNEQFF. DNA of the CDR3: TGTGCCAGCAGCCTCCTCCTAGCGGGAGGCGGCAATGAGCAGTTCTTC.

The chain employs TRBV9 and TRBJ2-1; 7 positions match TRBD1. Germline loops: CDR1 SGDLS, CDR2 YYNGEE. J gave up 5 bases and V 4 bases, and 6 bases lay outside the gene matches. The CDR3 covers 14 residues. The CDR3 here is CASSPSGQNNEQFF. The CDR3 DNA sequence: TGTGCCAGCAGCCCATCGGGACAGAACAATGAGCAGTTCTTC.

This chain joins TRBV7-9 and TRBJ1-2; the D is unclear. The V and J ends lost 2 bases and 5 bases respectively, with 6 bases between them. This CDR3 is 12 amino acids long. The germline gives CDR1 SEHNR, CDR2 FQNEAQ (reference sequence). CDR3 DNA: TGTGCCAGCAGCTTAAAGGAGTATGGCTACACCTTC. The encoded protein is CASSLKEYGYTF.

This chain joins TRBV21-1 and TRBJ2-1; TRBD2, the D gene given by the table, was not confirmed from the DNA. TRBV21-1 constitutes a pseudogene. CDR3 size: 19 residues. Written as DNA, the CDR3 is TGTGCCAGCAGCAAAAAAAGCGGACTAGCGGGAGGGCCTATCGATGAGCAGTTCTTC. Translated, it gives CASSKKSGLAGGPIDEQFF.

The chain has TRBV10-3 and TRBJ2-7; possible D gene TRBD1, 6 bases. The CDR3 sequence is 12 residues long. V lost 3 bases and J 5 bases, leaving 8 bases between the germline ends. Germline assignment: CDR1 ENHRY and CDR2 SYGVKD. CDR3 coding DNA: TGTGCCATCAGTGAAAACAGGGACGAGCAGTACTTC. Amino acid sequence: CAISENRDEQYF.

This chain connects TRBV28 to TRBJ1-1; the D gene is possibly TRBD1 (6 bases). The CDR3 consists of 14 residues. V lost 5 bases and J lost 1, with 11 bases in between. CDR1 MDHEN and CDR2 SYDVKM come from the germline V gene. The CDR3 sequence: CASSSGQQNTEAFF. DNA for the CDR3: TGTGCCAGCAGTAGTGGACAGCAGAACACTGAAGCTTTCTTT.

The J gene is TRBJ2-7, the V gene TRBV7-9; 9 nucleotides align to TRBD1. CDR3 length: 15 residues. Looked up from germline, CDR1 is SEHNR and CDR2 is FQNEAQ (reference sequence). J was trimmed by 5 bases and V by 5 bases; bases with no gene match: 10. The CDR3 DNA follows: TGTGCCAGCAGCCCTGGGGACAGGGTGGTTGACGAGCAGTACTTC. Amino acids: CASSPGDRVVDEQYF.

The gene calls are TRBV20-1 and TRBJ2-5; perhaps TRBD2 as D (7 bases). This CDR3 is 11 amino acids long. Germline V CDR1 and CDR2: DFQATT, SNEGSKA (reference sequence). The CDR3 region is CSGGHSETQYF. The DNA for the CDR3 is TGCTCCGGGGGGCATTCAGAGACCCAGTACTTC.